This T cell receptor beta chain was recorded in a study of cytomegalovirus exposure and HLA in healthy donors. With 60 Vbeta and 13 Jbeta primers, the PCR was carried out. Data came from immunoSEQ multiplex PCR; TCRdb stores just in-frame clones and leaves some out. The sample shows about 190,000 clones, more than 80% of them seen only once. Note on this clone: Its antigen is still unknown.

General study points: Certain sequence variants were highly shared and formed a cluster, and this cluster was likely a sequencing artifact. TCR beta sequences numbering around 15,000 were associated with HLA alleles at 0.05 false discovery rate in a later analysis. Reported findings show TCR beta sequences accurately forecast HLA-A and HLA-B alleles in most subjects.

CDR1 is LGHNA, CDR2 YSLEER, per germline. V gave up 0 bases and J gave up 1 base, with 10 bases separating them. This CDR3 spans 15 amino acids. The chain uses TRBV4-3 and TRBJ2-7, with TRBD2 as a possible D gene (5 bases). The sequenced material came from PBMCs. The source of this sequence is a woman aged 50 to 60 in good health and CMV-seropositive. CDR3: CASSQDREGSYEQYF. The CDR3, as DNA: TGCGCCAGCAGCCAAGATCGGGAAGGATCCTACGAGCAGTACTTC.